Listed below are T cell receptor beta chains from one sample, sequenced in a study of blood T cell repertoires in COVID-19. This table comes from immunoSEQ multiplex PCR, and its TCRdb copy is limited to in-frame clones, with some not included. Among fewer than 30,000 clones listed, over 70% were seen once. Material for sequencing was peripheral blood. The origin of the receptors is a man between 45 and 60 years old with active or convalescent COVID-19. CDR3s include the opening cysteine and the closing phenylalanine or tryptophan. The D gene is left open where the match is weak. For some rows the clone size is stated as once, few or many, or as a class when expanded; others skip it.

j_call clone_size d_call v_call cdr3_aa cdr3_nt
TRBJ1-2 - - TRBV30 CAWVRPPEDGYTF TGTGCCTGGGTCCGACCTCCTGAGGATGGCTACACCTTC
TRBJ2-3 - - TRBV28 CASSAGFFGEHGTQYF -
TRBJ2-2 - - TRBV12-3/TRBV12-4 CASSVAVTGELFF TGTGCCAGCAGCGTGGCGGTCACCGGGGAGCTGTTTTTT
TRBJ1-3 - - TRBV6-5 CASSSQSTAGNTIYF TGTGCCAGCAGTTCACAATCCACAGCTGGAAACACCATATATTTT
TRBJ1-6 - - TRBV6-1 CASSDGFPSSYNSPLHF TGTGCCAGCAGTGACGGTTTTCCTAGCTCCTATAATTCACCCCTCCACTTT
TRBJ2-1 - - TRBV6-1 CASSEVLYNEQFF TGTGCCAGCAGTGAAGTCCTGTACAATGAGCAGTTCTTC
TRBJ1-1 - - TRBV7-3 CASSPIGGERAEAFF TGTGCCAGCAGCCCTATCGGGGGGGAGAGAGCTGAAGCTTTCTTT
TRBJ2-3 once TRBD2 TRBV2 CASSNTLLASTDTQYF TGTGCCAGCAGTAACACCTTACTAGCGAGCACAGATACGCAGTATTTT
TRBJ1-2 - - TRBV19 CASSGHAYGYTF TGTGCCAGTAGCGGACATGCCTATGGCTACACCTTC
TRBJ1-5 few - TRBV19 CASRTRGSQPQHF TGTGCCAGTAGAACCCGGGGGAGCCAGCCCCAGCATTTT
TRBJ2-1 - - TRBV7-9 CASSRVGGVYNEQFF TGTGCCAGCAGCAGGGTGGGCGGGGTCTACAATGAGCAGTTCTTC
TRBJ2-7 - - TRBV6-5 CASVEFGTYEQYF TGTGCCAGCGTGGAGTTCGGAACCTACGAGCAGTACTTC
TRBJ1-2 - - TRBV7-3 CASSSLGRPNVYGYTF TGTGCCAGCAGCTCCTTGGGCAGGCCTAACGTCTATGGCTACACCTTC
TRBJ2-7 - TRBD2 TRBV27 CASSGEGTSEPTEQYF TGTGCCAGCAGTGGGGAGGGGACTAGCGAACCTACGGAGCAGTACTTC
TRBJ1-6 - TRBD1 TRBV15 CATSRDPGTVSSYNSPLHF TGTGCCACCAGCAGAGATCCCGGGACAGTGAGCTCCTATAATTCACCCCTCCACTTT
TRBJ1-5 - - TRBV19 CASRTENQPQHF TGTGCCAGTAGGACAGAAAATCAGCCCCAGCATTTT
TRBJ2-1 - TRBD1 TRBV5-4 CASSSRTGGNNEQFF TGTGCCAGCAGCTCTAGGACAGGGGGCAACAATGAGCAGTTCTTC
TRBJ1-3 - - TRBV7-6 CASSPGDTIYF TGTGCCAGCAGCCCCGGGGACACCATATATTTT
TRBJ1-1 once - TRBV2 CASSEARGIHTEAFF TGTGCCAGCAGTGAAGCGAGGGGGATTCACACTGAAGCTTTCTTT
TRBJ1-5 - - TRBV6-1 CASSEGGGGQPQHF TGTGCCAGCAGTGAAGGGGGAGGGGGTCAGCCCCAGCATTTT
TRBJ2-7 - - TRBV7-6 CASSGQGGPSSYEQYF TGTGCCAGCAGTGGGCAGGGTGGCCCGAGCTCCTACGAGCAGTACTTC
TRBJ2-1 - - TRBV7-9 CASSTGSGNEQFF TGTGCCAGCAGCACAGGGAGCGGCAATGAGCAGTTCTTC
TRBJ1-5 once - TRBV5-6 CASSFGPGQGQPQHF -
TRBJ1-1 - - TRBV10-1 CASSALQGSNTEAFF TGCGCCAGCAGTGCATTACAGGGTTCGAACACTGAAGCTTTCTTT
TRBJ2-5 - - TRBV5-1 CASSLARQETQYF TGCGCCAGCAGCTTGGCCAGACAAGAGACCCAGTACTTC
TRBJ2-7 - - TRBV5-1 CASSSQGTPYEQYF TGCGCCAGCAGCTCACAGGGTACCCCCTACGAGCAGTACTTC
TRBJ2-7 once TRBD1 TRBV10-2 CASGDRGTYEQYF TGCGCCAGCGGCGACAGGGGGACCTACGAGCAGTACTTC
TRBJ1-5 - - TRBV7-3 CASSLGPEQPQHF TGTGCCAGCAGCTTGGGCCCCGAACAGCCCCAGCATTTT
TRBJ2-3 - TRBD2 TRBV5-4 CASSPGLAGGPRTQYF TGTGCCAGCAGCCCGGGACTAGCGGGGGGGCCGCGCACGCAGTATTTT
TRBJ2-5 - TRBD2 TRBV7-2 CASSFGLAGGRETQYF TGTGCCAGCAGCTTCGGACTAGCGGGAGGGCGAGAGACCCAGTACTTC
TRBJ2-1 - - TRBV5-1 CASSLARGYHNEQFF TGCGCCAGCAGCTTGGCCAGGGGATACCACAATGAGCAGTTCTTC
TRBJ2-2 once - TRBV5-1 CASSPEGVGLNTGELFF TGCGCCAGCAGTCCTGAGGGGGTTGGGTTAAACACCGGGGAGCTGTTTTTT
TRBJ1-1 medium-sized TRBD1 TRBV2 CASSHRGASTEAFF TGTGCCAGCAGTCACAGGGGAGCGAGCACTGAAGCTTTCTTT
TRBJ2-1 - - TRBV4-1 CASSAPGHRSQFF TGCGCCAGCAGCGCCCCGGGACATCGCTCGCAGTTCTTC
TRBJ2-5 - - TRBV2 CATRFRGETQYF TGTGCCACCCGGTTTAGGGGAGAGACCCAGTACTTC
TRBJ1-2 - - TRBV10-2 CASSESPGSRIAF TGCGCCAGCAGTGAGTCTCCGGGGTCCCGTATCGCCTTC
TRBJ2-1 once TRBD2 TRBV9 CASSVGLAGTRNEQFF TGTGCCAGCAGCGTAGGGCTAGCGGGGACCAGGAATGAGCAGTTCTTC
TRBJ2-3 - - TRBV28 CASSLTGGFVQYF TGTGCCAGCAGTTTAACTGGGGGGTTTGTGCAGTATTTT
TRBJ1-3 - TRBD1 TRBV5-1 CASSSGQGAYGNTIYF TGCGCCAGCAGCTCGGGACAGGGGGCCTATGGAAACACCATATATTTT
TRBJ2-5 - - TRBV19 CASSIDWGVGETQYF TGTGCCAGTAGTATAGATTGGGGGGTAGGGGAGACCCAGTACTTC
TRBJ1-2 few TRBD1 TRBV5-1 CASSLRPSDRVDGYTF TGCGCCAGCAGCTTGAGGCCGAGCGACAGGGTTGATGGCTACACCTTC
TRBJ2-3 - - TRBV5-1 CASKDQATDTQYF TGCGCCAGCAAAGACCAGGCTACAGATACGCAGTATTTT
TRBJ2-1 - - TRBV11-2 CACQVGQRSYNEQFF TGTGCCTGCCAAGTCGGCCAGCGCTCCTACAATGAGCAGTTCTTC
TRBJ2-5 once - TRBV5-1 CASSSEPVETQYF TGCGCCAGCAGCTCTGAGCCTGTAGAGACCCAGTACTTC
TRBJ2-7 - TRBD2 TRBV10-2 CASSVSSGAYEQYF TGCGCCAGCAGTGTTAGTAGCGGGGCCTACGAGCAGTACTTC
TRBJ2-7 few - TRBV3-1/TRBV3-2 CASSLVGGTYEQYF TGTGCCAGCAGCCTGGTTGGGGGGACCTACGAGCAGTACTTC
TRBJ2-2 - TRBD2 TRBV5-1 CASSLGTSGTGELFF TGCGCCAGCAGCTTGGGAACTAGCGGAACCGGGGAGCTGTTTTTT
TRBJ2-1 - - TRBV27 CASRTVPGEQFF TGTGCCAGCAGGACGGTTCCCGGGGAGCAGTTCTTC
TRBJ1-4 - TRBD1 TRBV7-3 CASSLLPPDRVSNEKLFF TGTGCCAGCAGCTTACTACCCCCCGACAGGGTCTCTAATGAAAAACTGTTTTTT
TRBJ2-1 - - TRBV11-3 CASSLGQGRDEQFF TGTGCCAGCAGCTTAGGACAGGGGAGGGATGAGCAGTTCTTC
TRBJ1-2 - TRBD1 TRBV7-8 CASSLGSGQGLDYTF TGTGCCAGCAGCTTAGGTTCTGGACAGGGTCTTGACTACACCTTC
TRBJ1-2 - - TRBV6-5 CASTDSPYYGYTF TGTGCCAGCACGGACAGTCCCTACTATGGCTACACCTTC
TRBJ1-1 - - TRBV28 CASTVGGDTEAFF TGTGCCAGCACCGTGGGAGGGGATACTGAAGCTTTCTTT
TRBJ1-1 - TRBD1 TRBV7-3 CASSLGQGNTEAFF TGTGCCAGCAGCTTAGGACAGGGTAACACTGAAGCTTTCTTT
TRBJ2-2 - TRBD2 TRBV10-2 CASSIGGGTGELFF TGCGCCAGCTCGATTGGGGGGGGCACCGGGGAGCTGTTTTTT
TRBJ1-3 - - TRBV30 CALIRDITVNTIYF TGTGCCTTAATCCGGGACATAACAGTAAACACCATATATTTT
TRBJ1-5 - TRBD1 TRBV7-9 CASSPKGVQGAAQPQHF TGTGCCAGCAGCCCGAAGGGGGTACAGGGGGCGGCTCAGCCCCAGCATTTT
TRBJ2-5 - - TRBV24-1 CATSDSTYLQETQYF TGTGCCACCAGTGATTCAACATACCTCCAAGAGACCCAGTACTTC